Sequencing of this T cell receptor beta chain was carried out in a study of human T cells and chemical hapten exposure. In TCRdb, the RACE reads were re-called with MiXCR into one record per CDR3 protein. The sample has 150,000 or so distinct CDR3 sequences; around 15% are singletons. After removal of 0 bases from V and 5 bases from J, the junction contained 11 bases not matched to a gene. The CDR3 covers 18 residues. The V gene's germline CDR1 is MNHEY and CDR2 SVGEGT. The time point is: patch test 1, 2 weeks after DPC sensitization. Treatment given: therapeutic diphenylcyclopropenone sensitization with weekly scalp DPC.

The sequences come from whole blood, collected in connection with sensitization to the hapten diphenylcyclopropenone (DPC). This TCR was sampled from a woman between 25 and 40 years old with alopecia areata. Some clones in this sample may be carry-over from other donors' samples. This sequence joins TRBV6-2 or TRBV6-3 and TRBJ2-4; 9 bases agree with TRBD2. In nucleotides, the CDR3 is TGTGCCAGCAGTTACTCGTCGGTTAGCGGGAGTTACCAAAACATTCAGTACTTC. Translating it yields CASSYSSVSGSYQNIQYF.